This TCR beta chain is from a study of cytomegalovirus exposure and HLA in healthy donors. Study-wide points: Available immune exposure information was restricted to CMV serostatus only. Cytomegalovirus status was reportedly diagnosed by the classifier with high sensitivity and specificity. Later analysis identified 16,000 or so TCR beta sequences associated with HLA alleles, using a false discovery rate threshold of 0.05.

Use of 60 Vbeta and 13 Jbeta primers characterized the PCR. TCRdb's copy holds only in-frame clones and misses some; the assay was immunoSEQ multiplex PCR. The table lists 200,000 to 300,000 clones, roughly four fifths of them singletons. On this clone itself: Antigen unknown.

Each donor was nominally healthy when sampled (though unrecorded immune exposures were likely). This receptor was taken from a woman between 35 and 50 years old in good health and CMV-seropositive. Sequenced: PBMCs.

The CDR3 sequence is CASSPQGNTGELFF. The CDR3 coding sequence is TGTGCCAGCAGTCCACAGGGAAACACCGGGGAGCTGTTTTTT. The chain uses TRBV7-9 and TRBJ2-2; possibly TRBD1 for D (6 bases). V was clipped by 6 bases and J by 2 bases, with 10 bases between them. CDR3 length: 14 residues. Germline V CDR1 and CDR2: SEHNR, FQNEAQ (reference sequence).